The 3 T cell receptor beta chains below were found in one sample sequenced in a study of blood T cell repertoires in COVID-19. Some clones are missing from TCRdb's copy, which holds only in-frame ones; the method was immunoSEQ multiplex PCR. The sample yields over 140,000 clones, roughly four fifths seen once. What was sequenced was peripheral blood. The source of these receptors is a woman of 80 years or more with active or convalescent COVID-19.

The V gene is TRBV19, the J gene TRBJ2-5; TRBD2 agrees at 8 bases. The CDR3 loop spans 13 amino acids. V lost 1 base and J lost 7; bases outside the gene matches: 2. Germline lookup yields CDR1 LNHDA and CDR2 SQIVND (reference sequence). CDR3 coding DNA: TGTGCCAGTAGTATAGCGGGGGGGCCGACCCAGTACTTC. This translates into CASSIAGGPTQYF.

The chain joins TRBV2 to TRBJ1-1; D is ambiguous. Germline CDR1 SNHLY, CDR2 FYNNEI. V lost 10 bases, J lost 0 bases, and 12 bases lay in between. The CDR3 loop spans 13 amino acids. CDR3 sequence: CATKQNMNTEAFF. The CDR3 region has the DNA TGTGCCACCAAACAAAACATGAACACTGAAGCTTTCTTT. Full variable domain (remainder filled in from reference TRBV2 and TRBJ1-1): EPEVTQTPSHQVTQMGQEVILRCVPISNHLYFYWYRQILGQKVEFLVSFYNNEISEKSEIFDDQFSVERPDGSNFTLKIRSTKLEDSAMYFCATKQNMNTEAFFGQGTRLTVV.

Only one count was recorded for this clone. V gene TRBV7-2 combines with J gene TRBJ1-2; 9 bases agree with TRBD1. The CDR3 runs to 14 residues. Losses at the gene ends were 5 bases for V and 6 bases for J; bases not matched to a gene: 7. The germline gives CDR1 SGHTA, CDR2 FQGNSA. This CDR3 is CASSLARTGDGYTF. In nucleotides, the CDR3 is TGTGCCAGCAGCCTTGCCCGGACAGGGGATGGCTACACCTTC.